These 3 T cell receptor beta chains were all obtained from the same sample, sequenced in a study of regulatory T cells in long-lasting Graves disease. CDR3 regions were amplified by Arm-PCR using iRepertoire HTBI primers to build TCR beta libraries. TCRdb re-analysed the multiplex PCR reads in MiXCR, keeping a single row per CDR3 protein. The sample contains around 500,000 distinct CDR3 sequences, 12% of which appear only once. Time point reported: newly diagnosed GD, antithyroid drugs for less than 3 months. The TCR library was prepared using RNA isolated from PBMCs. This sample also appeared in a second study, on T cells in Graves' hyperthyroidism and ophthalmopathy.

The input for sequencing was peripheral blood mononuclear cells (PBMCs), taken at new diagnosis, from a patient treated with antithyroid drugs. Receptors were obtained from a woman under 40 with Graves disease.

The sample holds many counts of this clonotype. This chain joins TRBV4-2 and TRBJ2-1; maybe TRBD2 (6 bases). Germline assignment: CDR1 LGHNA and CDR2 YNFKEQ. The V and J ends lost 0 bases and 4 bases respectively, with 7 bases between them. This CDR3 is built from 14 residues. The CDR3 DNA reads as TGTGCCAGCAGCCAAGACCGGGAGTACAATGAGCAGTTCTTC. This sequence encodes CASSQDREYNEQFF.

This clonotype showed up many times. The chain has TRBV12-3 or TRBV12-4 and TRBJ1-2; a possible D gene is TRBD1 (5 bases). V was pared by 6 bases and J by 7 bases, with 18 bases between. This CDR3 spans 14 amino acids. CDR3 region: CASSFGTAGPGYTF. DNA for the CDR3: TGTGCCAGCAGCTTCGGAACAGCGGGGCCTGGCTACACCTTC.

This clonotype has ten or more counts. The CDR3 loop is CASRPYRGGGNTGELFF. The CDR3 nucleotides read TGTGCCAGCAGACCTTATAGGGGCGGGGGAAACACCGGGGAGCTGTTTTTT. This chain links TRBV11-2 with TRBJ2-2; 7 bases line up with TRBD2. Per the germline V gene, CDR1 is SGHAT and CDR2 is FQNNGV. Germline trimming cut 6 bases from V and 2 bases from J; bases unmatched to any gene: 12. CDR3 length: 17 residues.